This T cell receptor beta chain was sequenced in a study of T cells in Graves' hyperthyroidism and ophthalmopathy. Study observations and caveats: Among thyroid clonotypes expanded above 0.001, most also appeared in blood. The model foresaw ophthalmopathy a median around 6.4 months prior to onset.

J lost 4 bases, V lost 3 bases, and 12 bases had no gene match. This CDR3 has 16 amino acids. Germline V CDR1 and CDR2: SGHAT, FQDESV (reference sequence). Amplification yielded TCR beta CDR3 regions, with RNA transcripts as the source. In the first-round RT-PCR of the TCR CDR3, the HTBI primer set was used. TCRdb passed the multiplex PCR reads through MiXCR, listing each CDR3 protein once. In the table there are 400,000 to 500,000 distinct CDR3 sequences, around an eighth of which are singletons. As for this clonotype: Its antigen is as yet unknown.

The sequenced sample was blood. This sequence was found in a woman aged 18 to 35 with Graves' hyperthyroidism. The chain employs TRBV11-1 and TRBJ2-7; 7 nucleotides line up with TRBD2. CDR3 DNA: TGTGCCAGCAGCTTTCGTCCTGGGGCGGGAGCGTACGAGCAGTACTTC. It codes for CASSFRPGAGAYEQYF.